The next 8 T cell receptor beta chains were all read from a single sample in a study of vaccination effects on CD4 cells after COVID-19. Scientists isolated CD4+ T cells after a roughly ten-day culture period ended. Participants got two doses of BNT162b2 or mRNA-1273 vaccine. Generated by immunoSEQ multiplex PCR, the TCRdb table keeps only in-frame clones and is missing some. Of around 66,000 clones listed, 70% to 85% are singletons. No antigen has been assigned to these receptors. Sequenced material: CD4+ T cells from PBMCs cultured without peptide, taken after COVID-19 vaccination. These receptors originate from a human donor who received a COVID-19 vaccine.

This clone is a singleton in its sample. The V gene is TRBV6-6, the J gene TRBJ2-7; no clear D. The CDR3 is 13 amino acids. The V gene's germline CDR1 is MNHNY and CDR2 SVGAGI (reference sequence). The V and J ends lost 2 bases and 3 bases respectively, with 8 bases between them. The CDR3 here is CASSYTKDYEQYV. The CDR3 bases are TGTGCCAGCAGTTACACGAAAGACTACGAGCAGTACGTC.

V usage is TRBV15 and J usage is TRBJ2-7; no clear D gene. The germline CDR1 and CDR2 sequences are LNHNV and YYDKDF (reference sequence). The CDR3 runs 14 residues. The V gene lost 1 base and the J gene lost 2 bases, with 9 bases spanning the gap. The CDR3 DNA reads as TGTGCCACCAGCAGAGGTGGCCAAACCTACGAGCAGTACGTC. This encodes CATSRGGQTYEQYV.

CDR3 sequence (DNA): TGTGCCATCAGTCTTTCTGACAGGGACACTGAAGCTTTCTTT. The encoded protein is CAISLSDRDTEAFF. This rearrangement joins TRBV10-3 to TRBJ1-1; 7 positions match TRBD1. Unmatched junction bases numbered 6, after V lost 5 bases and J lost 3 bases. This CDR3 has 14 residues. Germline-derived CDR1 and CDR2 are ENHRY and SYGVKD.

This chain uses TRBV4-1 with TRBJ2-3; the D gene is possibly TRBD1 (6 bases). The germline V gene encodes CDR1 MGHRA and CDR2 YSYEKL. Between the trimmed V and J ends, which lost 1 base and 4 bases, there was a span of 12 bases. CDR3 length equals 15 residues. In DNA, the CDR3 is TGCGCCAGCAGCCAAGTACCCAGGGGCTCAGATACGCAGTATTTT. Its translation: CASSQVPRGSDTQYF.

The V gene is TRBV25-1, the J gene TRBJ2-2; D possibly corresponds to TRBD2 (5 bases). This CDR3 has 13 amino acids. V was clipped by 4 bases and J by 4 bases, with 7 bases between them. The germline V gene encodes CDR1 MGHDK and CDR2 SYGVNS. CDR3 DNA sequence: TGTGCCAGCAGTGCCGCGGGCACCGGGGAGCTGTTTTTT. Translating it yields CASSAAGTGELFF. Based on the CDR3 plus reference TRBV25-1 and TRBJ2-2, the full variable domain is EADIYQTPRYLVIGTGKKITLECSQTMGHDKMYWYQQDPGMELHLIHYSYGVNSTEKGDLSSESTVSRIRTEHFPLTLESARPSHTSQYLCASSAAGTGELFFGEGSRLTVL.

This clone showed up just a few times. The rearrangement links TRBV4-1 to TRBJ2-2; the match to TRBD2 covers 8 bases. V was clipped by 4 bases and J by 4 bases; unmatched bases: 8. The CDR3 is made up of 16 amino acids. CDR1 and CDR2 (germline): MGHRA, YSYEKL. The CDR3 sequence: CASSPRSGGSTGELFF. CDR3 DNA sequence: TGCGCCAGCAGCCCGCGAAGCGGGGGTAGCACCGGGGAGCTGTTTTTT.

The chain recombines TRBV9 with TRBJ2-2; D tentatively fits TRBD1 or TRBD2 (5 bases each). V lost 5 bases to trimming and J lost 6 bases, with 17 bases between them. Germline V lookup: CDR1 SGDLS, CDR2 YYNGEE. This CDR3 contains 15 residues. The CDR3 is CASRNSPRGPGELFF. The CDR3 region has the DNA TGTGCCAGCAGAAACAGCCCAAGGGGACCCGGGGAGCTGTTTTTT.

As DNA, the CDR3 is TGTGCCAGCTCACGCGGGACAGGGCAAGAGACCCAGTACTTC. This translates into CASSRGTGQETQYF. The rearrangement uses TRBV18 and TRBJ2-5, with 9 bases matching TRBD1. Germline-derived CDR1 and CDR2 are KGHSH and LQKENI. This CDR3 comprises 14 residues. J was trimmed by 2 bases and V by 4 bases; bases with no gene match: 2.